The rows below give T cell receptor beta chains drawn from one sample of a study of T cell repertoires in cytomegalovirus infection. TCRdb called the reads again in MiXCR, with one record for every CDR3 protein. The table includes around 320,000 distinct CDR3 sequences, over 7.5% detected once. The sequenced sample was PBMCs. The receptors shown here come from a human donor in good health (CMV status not recorded). Some clones in this sample may be carry-over from other donors' samples. CDR3s include the opening cysteine and the closing phenylalanine or tryptophan. The D gene is left open where the match is weak. Rows may omit the clone size; those that give it use once, few, many or a size class.

D,V,J,size,CDR3,DNA
TRBD1,TRBV9,TRBJ2-5,-,CASSPPGQQETQYF,TGTGCCAGCAGCCCCCCGGGACAGCAAGAGACCCAGTACTTC
-,TRBV12-3/TRBV12-4,TRBJ1-5,few,CASSLLDRANQPQHF,TGTGCCAGCAGTTTACTGGACAGAGCGAATCAGCCCCAGCATTTT
-,TRBV19,TRBJ2-3,few,CASMNRGTDTQYF,TGTGCCAGTATGAATAGGGGCACAGATACGCAGTATTTT
-,TRBV7-2,TRBJ1-1,-,CASSLPLGLGAFF,TGTGCCAGCAGCCTACCATTAGGGTTGGGAGCTTTCTTT
-,TRBV20-1,TRBJ2-7,-,CSARDLGLPSEQYF,TGCAGTGCTAGAGATCTGGGACTCCCGTCAGAGCAGTACTTC
TRBD1,TRBV28,TRBJ1-1,many,CASRPPDRVNTEAFF,TGTGCCAGCAGACCCCCGGACAGGGTGAACACTGAAGCTTTCTTT
-,TRBV9,TRBJ2-5,-,CASSVDHTPETQYF,TGTGCCAGCAGCGTCGACCATACCCCAGAGACCCAGTACTTC
-,TRBV7-6,TRBJ2-1,-,CASSLVAGLGYNEQFF,TGTGCCAGCAGCTTAGTAGCCGGGCTAGGCTACAATGAGCAGTTCTTC
-,TRBV7-2,TRBJ1-5,many,CASSLSGANNQPQHF,TGTGCCAGCAGCTTATCTGGGGCGAACAATCAGCCCCAGCATTTT
-,TRBV30,TRBJ2-7,-,CAWSAGKQYF,TGTGCCTGGTCGGCTGGTAAGCAGTACTTC
-,TRBV4-2,TRBJ2-2,-,CASSPLKGVEGTGELFF,TGTGCCAGCAGCCCCCTCAAGGGAGTAGAGGGCACCGGGGAGCTGTTTTTT
-,TRBV7-2,TRBJ1-2,many,CASSATSGTYGGYTF,TGTGCCAGCAGCGCCACCTCGGGGACCTACGGTGGCTACACCTTC
-,TRBV15,TRBJ1-1,few,CATSRTVRVDTEAFF,TGTGCCACCAGCAGGACGGTTAGGGTCGACACTGAAGCTTTCTTT
TRBD1,TRBV6-1,TRBJ2-5,many,CASTKPTGSETQYF,TGTGCCAGCACCAAACCGACAGGGAGCGAGACCCAGTACTTC
TRBD2,TRBV6-6,TRBJ2-1,-,CASIEREASNNEQFF,TGTGCCAGCATTGAGCGGGAGGCCTCTAACAATGAGCAGTTCTTC
-,TRBV20-1,TRBJ2-1,-,CSAREHEQFF,TGCAGTGCTAGAGAACATGAGCAGTTCTTC
TRBD2,TRBV7-2,TRBJ2-5,many,CASSIGTSGEETQYF,TGTGCCAGCAGCATCGGGACTAGCGGGGAAGAGACCCAGTACTTC
-,TRBV7-9,TRBJ1-5,many,CASSLGQSRGNQPQHF,TGTGCCAGCAGCTTAGGTCAGAGCAGGGGCAATCAGCCCCAGCATTTT